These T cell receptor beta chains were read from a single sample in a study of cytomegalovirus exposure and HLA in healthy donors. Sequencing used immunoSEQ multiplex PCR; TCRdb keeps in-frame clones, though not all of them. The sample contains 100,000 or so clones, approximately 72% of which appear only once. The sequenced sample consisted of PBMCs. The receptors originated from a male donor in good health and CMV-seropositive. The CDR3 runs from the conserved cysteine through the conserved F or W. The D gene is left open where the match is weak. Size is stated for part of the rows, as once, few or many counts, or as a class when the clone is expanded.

CDR3nt: TGTGCCAGCAGTGATCCGGACAGGGGCTTAGGCTACACCTTC
CDR3aa: CASSDPDRGLGYTF
j_gene: TRBJ1-2
d_gene: TRBD1
abundance: -
len: 14
v_gene: TRBV6-4

CDR3nt: TGTGCCAGCAGCTCCTGGGGACAGGGTCCGGTTGGCTACACCTTC
CDR3aa: CASSSWGQGPVGYTF
j_gene: TRBJ1-2
d_gene: TRBD1
abundance: -
len: 15
v_gene: TRBV5-4

CDR3nt: TGTGCCAGCAGCACGACAGGGGGCTGGGACACTGAAGCTTTCTTT
CDR3aa: CASSTTGGWDTEAFF
j_gene: TRBJ1-1
d_gene: TRBD1
abundance: few
len: 15
v_gene: TRBV7-9

CDR3nt: TGCGCCAGCAGCTTGGAGCCAGCGGGGGGACCACGCACAGATACGCAGTATTTT
CDR3aa: CASSLEPAGGPRTDTQYF
j_gene: TRBJ2-3
d_gene: TRBD2
abundance: -
len: 18
v_gene: TRBV5-1

CDR3nt: TGTGCCAGCAGCTTAGTGAGGGCTCCTGGAAACACCATATATTTT
CDR3aa: CASSLVRAPGNTIYF
j_gene: TRBJ1-3
d_gene: -
abundance: -
len: 15
v_gene: TRBV11-2

CDR3nt: TGTGCCAGCAGCTCCGGGGGGGGTCTGACGAACACTGAAGCTTTCTTT
CDR3aa: CASSSGGGLTNTEAFF
j_gene: TRBJ1-1
d_gene: -
abundance: -
len: 16
v_gene: TRBV7-8

CDR3nt: TGTGCCAGCAGCCCGACAGCGCCACTCAACTATGGCTACACCTTC
CDR3aa: CASSPTAPLNYGYTF
j_gene: TRBJ1-2
d_gene: -
abundance: -
len: 15
v_gene: TRBV7-9

CDR3nt: TGTGCCAGCAGCCCCGGACTAGCCAATGAGCAGTTCTTC
CDR3aa: CASSPGLANEQFF
j_gene: TRBJ2-1
d_gene: TRBD2
abundance: once
len: 13
v_gene: TRBV5-4

CDR3nt: TGTGCCAGCAGCTTTAGGTTGACAGGCGATTACAATGAGCAGTTCTTC
CDR3aa: CASSFRLTGDYNEQFF
j_gene: TRBJ2-1
d_gene: -
abundance: -
len: 16
v_gene: TRBV5-4

CDR3nt: TGCGCCAGCAAGACAGGGAACACTGAAGCTTTCTTT
CDR3aa: CASKTGNTEAFF
j_gene: TRBJ1-1
d_gene: -
abundance: -
len: 12
v_gene: TRBV10-2

CDR3nt: TGTGCCGGGGAGGTCGTGGGCGGGGGGCTTCAGTACTTC
CDR3aa: CAGEVVGGGLQYF
j_gene: TRBJ2-4
d_gene: TRBD2
abundance: -
len: 13
v_gene: TRBV7-9

CDR3nt: TGTGCCAGCAGTCCTTCAGTGTCAAAACTAGCGGGGGTTGAGACCCAGTACTTC
CDR3aa: CASSPSVSKLAGVETQYF
j_gene: TRBJ2-5
d_gene: TRBD2
abundance: few
len: 18
v_gene: TRBV28

CDR3nt: TGTGCCATCAGTGAGTTCCTAGCGGGGGGGCCAGAATCCTACGAGCAGTACTTC
CDR3aa: CAISEFLAGGPESYEQYF
j_gene: TRBJ2-7
d_gene: TRBD2
abundance: -
len: 18
v_gene: TRBV10-3

CDR3nt: TGTGCCAGCAGCGACCCAGTCGGGGGGGTATCTGGAAACACAATATATTTT
CDR3aa: CASSDPVGGVSGNTIYF
j_gene: TRBJ1-3
d_gene: -
abundance: -
len: 17
v_gene: TRBV11-2

CDR3nt: TGTGCCTGGAGTCCCCCTTTTCCGACATTTAACTCTGGGGCCAACGTCCTGACTTTC
CDR3aa: CAWSPPFPTFNSGANVLTF
j_gene: TRBJ2-6
d_gene: -
abundance: -
len: 19
v_gene: TRBV30

CDR3nt: TGTGCCAGCAGCGTCGAACCAGGGGGCGCTGGGGCCAACGTCCTGACTTTC
CDR3aa: CASSVEPGGAGANVLTF
j_gene: TRBJ2-6
d_gene: TRBD1
abundance: -
len: 17
v_gene: TRBV7-6

CDR3nt: TGCGCCAGCAGGGCGGGACAGCAAGAGACCCAGTACTTC
CDR3aa: CASRAGQQETQYF
j_gene: TRBJ2-5
d_gene: -
abundance: few
len: 13
v_gene: TRBV5-1

CDR3nt: TGTGCCACCAGAAGTGGAGGGATTGGGCGAGCGGGGCTTAGAGACAATGAGCAGTTCTTC
CDR3aa: CATRSGGIGRAGLRDNEQFF
j_gene: TRBJ2-1
d_gene: TRBD2
abundance: -
len: 20
v_gene: TRBV15

CDR3nt: TGTGCCAGCAGCGAACAGGGAACTGAGACCCAGTACTTC
CDR3aa: CASSEQGTETQYF
j_gene: TRBJ2-5
d_gene: -
abundance: -
len: 13
v_gene: TRBV9

CDR3nt: TGTGCCAGCAGCTTAGGGAAACTAGTCCATGAGCAGTTCTTC
CDR3aa: CASSLGKLVHEQFF
j_gene: TRBJ2-1
d_gene: -
abundance: -
len: 14
v_gene: TRBV7-2